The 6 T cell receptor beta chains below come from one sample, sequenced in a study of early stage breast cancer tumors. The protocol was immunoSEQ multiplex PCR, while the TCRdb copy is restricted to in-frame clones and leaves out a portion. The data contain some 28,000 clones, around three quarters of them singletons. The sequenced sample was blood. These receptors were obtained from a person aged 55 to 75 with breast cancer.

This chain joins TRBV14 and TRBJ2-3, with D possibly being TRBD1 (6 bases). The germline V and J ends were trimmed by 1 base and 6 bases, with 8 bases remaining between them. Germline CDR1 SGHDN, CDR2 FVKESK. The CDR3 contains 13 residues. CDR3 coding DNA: TGTGCCAGCAGCCAAGCAGGGGCGGATACGCAGTATTTT. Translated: CASSQAGADTQYF.

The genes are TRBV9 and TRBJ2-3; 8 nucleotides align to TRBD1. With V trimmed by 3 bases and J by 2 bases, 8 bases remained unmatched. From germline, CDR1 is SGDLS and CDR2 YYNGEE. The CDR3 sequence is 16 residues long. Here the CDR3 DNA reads TGTGCCAGCAGCGGCGACAGGGGTCTTCTCACAGATACGCAGTATTTT. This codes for CASSGDRGLLTDTQYF. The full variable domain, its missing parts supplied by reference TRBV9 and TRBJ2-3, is DSGVTQTPKHLITATGQRVTLRCSPRSGDLSVYWYQQSLDQGLQFLIQYYNGEERAKGNILERFSAQQFPDLHSELNLSSLELGDSALYFCASSGDRGLLTDTQYFGPGTRLTVL.

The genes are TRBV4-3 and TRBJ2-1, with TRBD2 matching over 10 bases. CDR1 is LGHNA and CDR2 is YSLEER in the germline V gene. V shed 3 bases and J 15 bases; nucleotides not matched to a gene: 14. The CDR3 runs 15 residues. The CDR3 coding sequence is TGCGCCAGCAGCCAGACAGCGGGAGGGCCGGGTTTCCCGTTCTTC. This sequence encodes CASSQTAGGPGFPFF.

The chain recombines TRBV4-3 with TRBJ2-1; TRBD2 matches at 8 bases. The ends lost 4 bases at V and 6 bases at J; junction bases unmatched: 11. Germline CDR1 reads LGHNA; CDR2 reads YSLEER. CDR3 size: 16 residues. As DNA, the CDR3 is TGCGCCAGCAGCCCCCAGGCGCAGCGGGAGCTCAATGAGCAGTTCTTC. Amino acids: CASSPQAQRELNEQFF.

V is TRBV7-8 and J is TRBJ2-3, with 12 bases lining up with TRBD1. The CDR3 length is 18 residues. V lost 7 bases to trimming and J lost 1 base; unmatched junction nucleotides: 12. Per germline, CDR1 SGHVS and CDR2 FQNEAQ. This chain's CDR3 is CASNARDRGLSGTDTQYF. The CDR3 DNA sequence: TGTGCCAGCAACGCGCGGGACAGGGGGCTAAGTGGCACAGATACGCAGTATTTT.

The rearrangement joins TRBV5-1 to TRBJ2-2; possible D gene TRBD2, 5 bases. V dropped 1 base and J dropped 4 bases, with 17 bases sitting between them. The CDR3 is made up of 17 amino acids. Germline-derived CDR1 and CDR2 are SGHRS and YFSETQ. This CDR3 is CASSLFLASAGTGELFF. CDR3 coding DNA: TGCGCCAGCAGCTTGTTTCTGGCCTCCGCGGGCACCGGGGAGCTGTTTTTT.